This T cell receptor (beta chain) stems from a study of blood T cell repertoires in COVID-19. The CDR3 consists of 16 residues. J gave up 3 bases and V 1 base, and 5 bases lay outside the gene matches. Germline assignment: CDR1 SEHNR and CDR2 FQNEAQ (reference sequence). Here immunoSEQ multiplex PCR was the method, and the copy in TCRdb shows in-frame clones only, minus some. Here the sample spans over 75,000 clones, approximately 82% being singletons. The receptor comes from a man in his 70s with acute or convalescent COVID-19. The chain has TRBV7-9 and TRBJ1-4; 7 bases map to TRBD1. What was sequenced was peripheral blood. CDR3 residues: CASSLGTGTANEKLFF. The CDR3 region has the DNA TGTGCCAGCAGCTTAGGTACAGGGACAGCTAATGAAAAACTGTTTTTT. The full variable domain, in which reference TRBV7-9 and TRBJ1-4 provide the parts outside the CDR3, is DTGVSQNPRHKITKRGQNVTFRCDPISEHNRLYWYRQTLGQGPEFLTYFQNEAQLEKSRLLSDRFSAERPKGSFSTLEIQRTEQGDSAMYLCASSLGTGTANEKLFFGSGTQLSVL.